These 27 T cell receptor beta chains share one sample of origin, sequenced in a study of CD8 T cells in ankylosing spondylitis. TCRdb re-derived calls from the 5' RACE reads in MiXCR, one entry per CDR3 protein. Seen here are 150,000 to 200,000 distinct CDR3 sequences, 10% to 15% observed once, and the top ten hold about 11%. The sequenced material came from blood, either unsorted or a sorted T cell fraction (not recorded which). These receptors all stem from a female donor with ankylosing spondylitis or in good health (not recorded which).

This clonotype was counted a few times. The V gene is TRBV12-3 or TRBV12-4, the J gene TRBJ1-5; D is ambiguous. Trimming left V 6 bases short and J 4 bases short, with 13 bases between. CDR3 length: 14 amino acids. CDR3 nucleotides: TGTGCCAGCAGCCCCGCCGCCTTTAATCAGCCCCAGCATTTT. Its translation is CASSPAAFNQPQHF.

This clonotype was picked up many times. The gene calls are TRBV7-2 and TRBJ2-4; D may be TRBD1 (5 bases). Germline CDR1 SGHTA, CDR2 FQGNSA. V was shortened by 1 base and J by 0 bases, with 16 bases between the two germline ends. The CDR3 runs 18 residues. The CDR3 nucleotides are TGTGCCAGCAGCTTAGGGCTCTTTAGGGGCATAGCCAAAAACATTCAGTACTTC. It codes for CASSLGLFRGIAKNIQYF.

This clonotype was counted a few times. The gene calls are TRBV30 and TRBJ1-2, with D unresolved. Germline V gene sequence: CDR1 GTSNPN, CDR2 SVGIG (reference sequence). The CDR3 consists of 11 residues. Trimming took off 2 bases at V and 4 bases at J, with 5 bases between the two ends. Here the CDR3 reads CAWSPSYGYTF. The CDR3 DNA follows: TGTGCCTGGAGTCCGAGCTATGGCTACACCTTC.

The chain has TRBV27 and TRBJ2-3; D is uncertain. Germline V gene lookup returns CDR1 MNHEY and CDR2 SMNVEV (reference sequence). The ends were cut back, 6 bases at V and 4 bases at J, with 11 bases in the middle. The CDR3 is 13 residues long. The CDR3 loop is CASSPVAADTQYF. CDR3 DNA: TGTGCCAGCAGCCCCGTGGCAGCAGATACGCAGTATTTT.

This clonotype has ten or more counts. The chain carries TRBV5-1 and TRBJ2-3; D may be TRBD2 (6 bases). Looked up from germline, CDR1 is SGHRS and CDR2 is YFSETQ. V lost 4 bases to trimming and J lost 5 bases, with 14 bases between them. This CDR3 has 14 residues. CDR3 amino acids: CASSLGLTQDTQYF. CDR3 DNA: TGCGCCAGCAGCCTGGGACTTACTCAAGATACGCAGTATTTT.

This clonotype has only a few counts. The gene calls are TRBV6-1 and TRBJ2-2; the match to TRBD1 covers 8 bases. V gave up 6 bases and J gave up 4 bases; unmatched junction bases: 7. The CDR3 runs 15 residues. The germline gives CDR1 MNHNS, CDR2 SASEGT. The CDR3 sequence: CASSSGQVITGELFF. CDR3 nucleotides: TGTGCCAGCAGCTCGGGACAGGTCATCACCGGGGAGCTGTTTTTT.

The genes are TRBV12-3 or TRBV12-4 and TRBJ1-2; the D is unclear. The CDR3 has 13 residues. V shed 5 bases and J shed 6 bases, with 13 bases lying between them. CDR3 sequence reads: CASSPPGSDGYTF. The CDR3, as DNA: TGTGCCAGCAGTCCCCCAGGATCCGATGGCTACACCTTC.

This clonotype was observed at least ten times. The CDR3 sequence: CASSHVGVGGLSTEAFF. The CDR3 DNA reads TGCGCCAGCAGCCATGTGGGTGTGGGCGGGCTAAGCACTGAAGCTTTCTTT. J is TRBJ1-1 and V is TRBV4-3; D is unresolved. The germline V and J ends were trimmed by 3 bases and 4 bases, with 21 bases remaining between them. Germline CDR1 reads LGHNA; CDR2 reads YSLEER. The CDR3 spans 17 residues.

This clonotype was seen only once. This may come from a read error, since a much larger clone is one base off. This rearrangement joins TRBV12-3 or TRBV12-4 to TRBJ1-5, with D possibly matching TRBD1 (6 bases). V dropped 7 bases and J dropped 2 bases, with 15 bases sitting between them. The CDR3 contains 15 residues. The DNA of the CDR3 is TGTGCCAGCAAGAGGACAGAAGTAGGCAATCAGCCCCAGCATTTT. Its translation: CASKRTEVGNQPQHF.

This clonotype came up many times. This chain links TRBV12-3 or TRBV12-4 with TRBJ1-5; weak D call: TRBD1 (6 bases). Trimming removed 2 bases at V and 8 bases at J, with 10 bases between. This CDR3 contains 13 residues. CDR3 protein: CASSLTGREPQHF. The DNA for the CDR3 is TGTGCCAGCAGTTTAACAGGGCGGGAGCCCCAGCATTTT.

V usage is TRBV4-3 and J usage is TRBJ2-1; TRBD2 matches 7 bases. After removal of 2 bases from V and 0 bases from J, the junction contained 4 bases not matched to a gene. Germline V gene data show CDR1 as LGHNA and CDR2 as YSLEER. CDR3 length: 16 residues. The CDR3 bases are TGCGCCAGCAGCCAAATGGCTAGCGGCTCCTACAATGAGCAGTTCTTC. It is translated as CASSQMASGSYNEQFF.

This clonotype has at least ten counts. This CDR3 reads CASSYSGDNQPQHF. Here the CDR3 DNA reads TGTGCCAGCAGTTACTCCGGAGACAATCAGCCCCAGCATTTT. The V gene is TRBV6-5, the J gene TRBJ1-5; no reliable D call. There are 14 residues in the CDR3. Germline values: CDR1 MNHEY, CDR2 SVGAGI. V was trimmed by 0 bases and J by 3 bases, leaving 6 bases between them.

CDR3 nucleotide sequence: TGTGCCAGCAGCCCGCGGGTGACAGGGAGGGATGGCTACACCTTC. Its protein product is CASSPRVTGRDGYTF. This chain uses TRBV7-8 with TRBJ1-2, with TRBD1 identical over 7 bases. The CDR3 sequence is 15 residues long. J was trimmed by 6 bases and V by 5 bases; bases with no gene match: 12. Germline assignment: CDR1 SGHVS and CDR2 FQNEAQ.

This clonotype was seen many times. V usage is TRBV28 and J usage is TRBJ2-1; D may be TRBD1 (6 bases). This CDR3 region has 15 residues. V was pared by 6 bases and J by 5 bases, with 17 bases between. CDR1 and CDR2 from the germline V gene are MDHEN and SYDVKM. The CDR3 protein is CASRTTGLGNNEQFF. The CDR3 DNA is TGTGCCAGCAGGACAACAGGGTTAGGAAACAATGAGCAGTTCTTC.

This clonotype was counted at least ten times. The chain joins TRBV20-1 to TRBJ2-1; D tentatively reads TRBD1 or TRBD2 (5 bases each). V lost 5 bases and J 9 bases, leaving 20 bases between the germline ends. CDR1 is DFQATT and CDR2 is SNEGSKA in the germline V gene (reference sequence). This CDR3 has 14 amino acids. CDR3 nucleotides: TGCAGTGCTTCCGGGACGGCTCTTCTGGGTGAGCAGTTCTTC. This sequence encodes CSASGTALLGEQFF.

Ten or more counts support this clonotype. V usage is TRBV20-1 and J usage is TRBJ2-7; D is possibly TRBD1 (5 bases). CDR1 and CDR2 (germline): DFQATT, SNEGSKA (reference sequence). Trimming stripped 5 bases from V and 2 bases from J, with 16 bases between. The CDR3 is 14 residues long. For the CDR3, the DNA is TGCAGTGCTTGGGGCTCACAGCAAACCTACGAGCAGTACTTC. As protein: CSAWGSQQTYEQYF.

This clonotype occurred many times. The chain uses TRBV5-1 and TRBJ2-7; 8 bases agree with TRBD2. V was pared by 4 bases and J by 3 bases, with 6 bases of the junction left unmatched. The CDR3 is 14 amino acids. CDR1 SGHRS and CDR2 YFSETQ come from the germline V gene. This CDR3 is CASSAREGYYEQYF. CDR3 in DNA: TGCGCCAGCAGCGCCCGGGAGGGTTACTACGAGCAGTACTTC.

In this sample, this clonotype turned up a few times. The V call is TRBV5-6, the J call TRBJ2-1, with TRBD2 matching over 9 bases. Trimming took 2 bases from V and 6 from J; bases not matched to a gene: 6. CDR3 size: 15 residues. Germline CDR1 SGHDT, CDR2 YYEEEE. Here the CDR3 reads CASSFKASGVNEQFF. The DNA of the CDR3 is TGTGCCAGCAGCTTTAAGGCTAGCGGGGTCAATGAGCAGTTCTTC. The entire variable domain, with the rest obtained from reference TRBV5-6 and TRBJ2-1, is as follows: DAGVTQSPTHLIKTRGQQVTLRCSPKSGHDTVSWYQQALGQGPQFIFQYYEEEERQRGNFPDRFSGHQFPNYSSELNVNALLLGDSALYLCASSFKASGVNEQFFGPGTRLTVL.

This clonotype was recorded many times. The chain has TRBV10-3 and TRBJ2-7; TRBD2 matches 8 bases. In germline, CDR1 is ENHRY, CDR2 SYGVKD. The CDR3 has 16 residues. V lost 6 bases to trimming and J lost 3 bases; unmatched junction nucleotides: 13. The DNA of the CDR3 is TGTGCCATCAGCACTAGCGGAACAAGGTCCGGCTACGAGCAGTACTTC. Encoded protein: CAISTSGTRSGYEQYF.

In its sample, this clonotype was seen many times. The chain carries TRBV11-1 and TRBJ2-7; possibly TRBD1 or TRBD2 for D (5 bases each). Germline V lookup: CDR1 SGHAT, CDR2 FQDESV (reference sequence). V was trimmed by 2 bases and J by 1 base, leaving 12 bases between them. The CDR3 has 15 residues. The CDR3 coding sequence is TGTGCCAGCAGCTTACGAGGGGATAAATCCTACGAGCAGTACTTC. Residues: CASSLRGDKSYEQYF.

This clonotype was recorded at least ten times. CDR3 nucleotide sequence: TGTGCCAGCAGCTCTCCTAGCGGGAGAGGCGTCTACGAGCAGTACTTC. As protein: CASSSPSGRGVYEQYF. The rearrangement links TRBV7-2 to TRBJ2-7; 10 nucleotides agree with TRBD2. From germline, CDR1 is SGHTA and CDR2 FQGNSA. The ends lost 4 bases at V and 3 bases at J; junction bases unmatched: 9. This CDR3 spans 16 amino acids.

V usage is TRBV10-3 and J usage is TRBJ2-2, with D unresolved. CDR1 is ENHRY and CDR2 is SYGVKD in the germline V gene. The CDR3 covers 11 residues. V was clipped by 7 bases and J by 1 base, with 1 base between them. DNA for the CDR3: TGTGCCATCAAGAACACCGGGGAGCTGTTTTTT. Protein product: CAIKNTGELFF.

The chain carries TRBV12-3 or TRBV12-4 and TRBJ1-3; possibly TRBD1 for D (5 bases). The CDR3 is made up of 14 amino acids. V was cut by 6 bases and J by 9 bases, with 18 bases left in between. The CDR3 region has the DNA TGTGCCAGCAGACCGTGGGGGAGGGAAACCACCATATATTTT. This translates into CASRPWGRETTIYF.

This clonotype has just a few counts. V and J are TRBV6-1 and TRBJ2-7, with 7 bases lining up with TRBD2. This CDR3 contains 13 residues. Unmatched junction bases numbered 9, after V lost 6 bases and J lost 7 bases. From germline, CDR1 is MNHNS and CDR2 SASEGT. CDR3: CASRREASGEQYF. The CDR3 nucleotides are TGTGCCAGCAGACGGGAGGCCTCGGGGGAGCAGTACTTC.

There are many counts of this clonotype. J is TRBJ2-7 and V is TRBV7-2, with D perhaps matching TRBD2 (6 bases). V shed 4 bases and J shed 3 bases, with 13 bases lying between them. CDR1 and CDR2 from the germline V gene are SGHTA and FQGNSA. The CDR3 has 14 amino acids. Written as DNA, the CDR3 is TGTGCCAGCAGCTCTCTAGCGAGGCTCTACGAGCAGTACTTC. The encoded protein is CASSSLARLYEQYF. Full variable domain (remainder filled in from reference TRBV7-2 and TRBJ2-7): GAGVSQSPSNKVTEKGKDVELRCDPISGHTALYWYRQSLGQGLEFLIYFQGNSAPDKSGLPSDRFSAERTGGSVSTLTIQRTQQEDSAVYLCASSSLARLYEQYFGPGTRLTVT.

This clonotype was counted at least ten times. The V and J genes are TRBV2 and TRBJ1-4; D gene unclear. The germline gives CDR1 SNHLY, CDR2 FYNNEI. V gave up 11 bases and J gave up 8 bases, with 9 bases separating them. The CDR3 has 10 amino acids. CDR3 in DNA: TGTGCCGGCGCAGCGGAAAAACTGTTTTTT. This sequence encodes CAGAAEKLFF. Together with reference TRBV2 and TRBJ1-4, the CDR3 gives the full variable domain: EPEVTQTPSHQVTQMGQEVILRCVPISNHLYFYWYRQILGQKVEFLVSFYNNEISEKSEIFDDQFSVERPDGSNFTLKIRSTKLEDSAMYFCAGAAEKLFFGSGTQLSVL.

This clonotype was seen more than once but under ten times. The chain uses TRBV7-2 and TRBJ1-4, with D maybe TRBD1 (5 bases). The V end was cut by 4 bases, the J end by 8 bases, with 14 bases between. The CDR3 covers 14 residues. The germline gives CDR1 SGHTA, CDR2 FQGNSA. CDR3 loop: CASSSTLEGEKLFF. In DNA, the CDR3 is TGTGCCAGCAGCTCGACACTGGAGGGGGAAAAACTGTTTTTT.